This TCR beta chain was sequenced for a study of blood T cell repertoires in COVID-19. In its sample, this clone was seen once. The assay was immunoSEQ multiplex PCR, and TCRdb's table has in-frame clones only and misses some. Of roughly 300,000 clones in the sample, around 88% were seen once. After removal of 4 bases from V and 4 bases from J, the junction contained 14 bases not matched to a gene. Germline assignment: CDR1 KGHSH and CDR2 LQKENI. The CDR3 runs to 17 residues. The sequencing sample was made of peripheral blood. The receptor's source is a woman in her forties or fifties with acute or convalescent COVID-19. This chain links TRBV18 with TRBJ1-2; 8 bases map to TRBD1. The DNA of the CDR3 is TGTGCCAGCTCACGCGGACAGGGTAACATGCTGGCCTATGGCTACACCTTC. Protein sequence: CASSRGQGNMLAYGYTF.